This TCR beta chain stems from a study of T cell changes during pregnancy in multiple sclerosis. Here immunoSEQ multiplex PCR was the method, and the copy in TCRdb shows in-frame clones only, minus some. The sample gives approximately 88,000 clones, 85% to 95% of which show up once; around 2.5% is in the top ten. This clone was detected once. This CDR3 has 17 residues. From germline, CDR1 is SNHLY and CDR2 FYNNEI. J gave up 3 bases and V 1 base, and 11 bases lay outside the gene matches. Here the sequenced sample was peripheral blood, taken in the first trimester of pregnancy. This clonotype was obtained from a female donor with multiple sclerosis, enrolled in a pregnancy study. V and J are TRBV2 and TRBJ2-7, with TRBD1 matching over 8 bases. CDR3: CASSEVAGGSLRYEQYF. CDR3 nucleotides: TGTGCCAGCAGTGAAGTGGCAGGGGGCTCTCTTCGCTACGAGCAGTACTTC.